A selection of T cell receptor beta chains follows, all from one sample in a study of Ad26.COV2.S vaccination and SARS-CoV-2 variants. Clones were sequenced by immunoSEQ multiplex PCR, and TCRdb holds only the in-frame ones, with some missing. The sample shows roughly 700,000 clones, more than 70% of them seen only once. Sequenced material: peripheral blood, taken in a trial of Ad26.COV2.S vaccine versus placebo. The receptors were sampled from a person between 18 and 65 years old who received the Ad26.COV2.S COVID-19 vaccine or a placebo. Each CDR3 is given with its conserved first and last residue. The D gene is left open where the match is weak. Clone size is shown for a subset of rows, as once, few, many or a class of expanded clone.

j_call	clone_size	v_call	d_call	cdr3_aa	cdr3_nt
TRBJ2-7	-	TRBV30	-	CAWSGGYEQYF	TGTGCCTGGAGTGGAGGGTACGAGCAGTACTTC
TRBJ2-5	-	TRBV7-3	-	CASSLAYQETQYF	TGTGCCAGCAGCTTAGCGTACCAAGAGACCCAGTACTTC
TRBJ2-7	-	TRBV4-2	-	CASSQEWQGVPYEQYF	TGTGCCAGCAGCCAAGAATGGCAGGGAGTCCCCTACGAGCAGTACTTC
TRBJ1-5	many	TRBV6-6	-	CASSFIVSNQPQHF	TGTGCCAGCAGTTTTATCGTTTCGAATCAGCCCCAGCATTTT
TRBJ1-5	-	TRBV23-1	TRBD1	CASSQWRFQGDQPQHF	TGCGCCAGCAGTCAATGGAGGTTTCAGGGGGACCAGCCCCAGCATTTT
TRBJ1-6	few	TRBV29-1	-	CSVEIGSNSPLHF	TGCAGCGTTGAGATTGGGAGTAATTCACCCCTCCACTTT
TRBJ2-1	once	TRBV30	-	CAWSDYNEQFF	TGTGCCTGGAGTGACTACAATGAGCAGTTCTTC
TRBJ2-5	-	TRBV11-3	TRBD2	CASSLGTREETQYF	TGTGCCAGCAGCTTGGGGACTAGAGAGGAGACCCAGTACTTC
TRBJ2-7	-	TRBV4-2	TRBD2	CASSQDLLAGVHEQYF	TGTGCCAGCAGCCAAGATCTACTAGCGGGAGTCCACGAGCAGTACTTC
TRBJ1-5	-	TRBV25-1	-	CASKTGTENSNQPQHF	TGTGCCAGCAAAACCGGGACCGAGAATAGCAATCAGCCCCAGCATTTT
TRBJ1-2	-	TRBV30	-	CAWSVGGVAGTF	TGTGCCTGGAGTGTCGGGGGGGTTGCTGGAACCTTC
TRBJ1-1	once	TRBV6-2/TRBV6-3	TRBD1	CASSYPGQASTEAFF	TGTGCCAGCAGTTACCCGGGACAGGCGAGCACTGAAGCTTTCTTT
TRBJ2-3	few	TRBV6-5	TRBD1	CASSRRDRVTDTQYF	TGTGCCAGCAGTAGGCGGGACAGGGTGACAGATACGCAGTATTTT
TRBJ1-5	few	TRBV4-2	TRBD1	CASSHFSGGLQPQHF	TGTGCCAGCAGCCATTTCTCAGGGGGCCTTCAGCCCCAGCATTTT
TRBJ1-1	-	TRBV3-1/TRBV3-2	-	CASSQELNTEAFF	TGTGCCAGCAGCCAAGAACTGAACACTGAAGCTTTCTTT
TRBJ1-5	-	TRBV2	-	CASSAESNQPQHF	TGTGCCAGCAGTGCGGAGAGCAATCAGCCCCAGCATTTT
TRBJ1-3	-	TRBV13	-	CASSVQGVGYTIYF	TGTGCCAGCAGCGTACAGGGTGTAGGTTACACCATATATTTT
TRBJ2-5	-	TRBV7-2	-	CASSLLGAGETQYF	TGTGCCAGCAGCTTATTGGGGGCCGGGGAGACCCAGTACTTC
TRBJ1-1	-	TRBV7-9	-	CASSLEGSAFF	TGTGCCAGCAGCTTAGAGGGATCCGCTTTCTTT
TRBJ1-2	-	TRBV18	-	CASSPGRRDYGYTF	TGTGCCAGCTCACCGGGGCGGCGGGACTATGGCTACACCTTC
TRBJ2-3	-	TRBV27	-	CASSQFSTDTQYF	TGTGCCAGCAGCCAGTTTAGCACAGATACGCAGTATTTT
TRBJ2-1	once	TRBV4-2	-	CASSRLRTQGSGRGYNEQFF	TGTGCCAGCAGCCGGCTTAGAACCCAGGGGTCCGGTCGCGGGTACAATGAGCAGTTCTTC
TRBJ2-7	-	TRBV7-2	-	CASSLYDPSYEQYF	TGTGCCAGCAGCTTATATGACCCCTCCTACGAGCAGTACTTC
TRBJ1-1	-	TRBV29-1	-	CSVEGRLNTEAFF	TGCAGCGTTGAAGGTCGTTTGAACACTGAAGCTTTCTTT
TRBJ2-3	-	TRBV7-3	TRBD1	CASSPGQGAIDTQYF	TGTGCCAGCAGCCCGGGACAGGGGGCAATCGATACGCAGTATTTT
TRBJ1-6	few	TRBV2	-	CASRNSEGLWSPLHF	TGTGCCAGCAGAAACTCTGAAGGTCTGTGGTCACCCCTCCACTTT
TRBJ1-5	-	TRBV30	-	CAWSVQGESQHF	TGTGCCTGGAGTGTACAAGGGGAGTCCCAGCATTTT
TRBJ1-6	-	TRBV6-5	-	CASSYREGSPLHF	TGTGCCAGCAGTTACAGGGAGGGATCACCCCTCCACTTT
TRBJ1-2	-	TRBV5-6	-	CASSPGRGYGYTF	TGTGCCAGCAGCCCTGGACGCGGCTATGGCTACACCTTC
TRBJ1-3	-	TRBV30	-	CAWSVGGNTIYF	TGTGCCTGGAGTGTGGGTGGAAACACCATATATTTT
TRBJ2-2	-	TRBV6-5	TRBD1	CASSPSGTGAGELFF	TGTGCCAGCAGTCCCTCCGGGACAGGGGCCGGGGAGCTGTTTTTT
TRBJ2-7	-	TRBV19	-	CASSKSQGFSYEQYF	TGTGCCAGTAGTAAATCCCAGGGTTTCTCCTACGAGCAGTACTTC
TRBJ2-7	-	TRBV7-2	TRBD1	CASSPRGGLAYEQYF	TGTGCCAGCAGCCCCCGAGGGGGCCTGGCCTACGAGCAGTACTTC
TRBJ2-3	-	TRBV9	-	CASSVAAEDTQYF	TGTGCCAGCAGCGTGGCGGCGGAAGATACGCAGTATTTT
TRBJ2-6	-	TRBV18	-	CASSPYLSLGSSGANVLTF	TGTGCCAGCTCACCGTACCTCTCTCTGGGGTCGTCTGGGGCCAACGTCCTGACTTTC
TRBJ2-1	-	TRBV29-1	-	CSVEEGGTSSYNEQFF	TGCAGCGTCGAGGAGGGAGGCACCTCCTCCTACAATGAGCAGTTCTTC
TRBJ1-5	-	TRBV19	TRBD1	CASSIYGTATNQPQHF	TGTGCCAGTAGTATTTACGGGACAGCCACCAATCAGCCCCAGCATTTT
TRBJ1-6	-	TRBV7-2	TRBD1	CASSLAPGGNSPLHF	TGTGCCAGCAGCTTAGCTCCAGGGGGTAATTCACCCCTCCACTTT
TRBJ2-7	-	TRBV27	TRBD2	CASSWSSGRAGSHEQYF	TGTGCCAGCAGTTGGAGTAGCGGGAGGGCCGGGTCCCACGAGCAGTACTTC
TRBJ1-1	once	TRBV18	-	CASSPRQLLNTEAFF	TGTGCCAGCTCACCCCGACAGCTCCTAAACACTGAAGCTTTCTTT
TRBJ1-4	-	TRBV12-3/TRBV12-4	-	CASRPSGGEKLFF	TGTGCCAGCAGGCCTTCGGGTGGTGAAAAACTGTTTTTT
TRBJ1-2	-	TRBV6-1	TRBD1	CASSEGQGGGYTF	TGTGCCAGCAGTGAGGGACAGGGTGGTGGCTACACCTTC
TRBJ1-2	-	TRBV10-3	-	CAISEAGHYGYTF	TGTGCCATCAGTGAAGCGGGGCACTATGGCTACACCTTC
TRBJ1-1	-	TRBV30	TRBD1	CAWSRQGHTEAFF	TGTGCCTGGAGCCGACAGGGACACACTGAAGCTTTCTTT
TRBJ1-6	-	TRBV6-1	-	CASSGSGRGTYNSPLHF	TGTGCCAGCAGTGGGTCGGGGCGTGGCACATATAATTCACCCCTCCACTTT
TRBJ1-5	few	TRBV6-5	-	CASGRSSGSQPQHF	TGTGCCAGCGGAAGGTCCTCAGGCAGTCAGCCCCAGCATTTT
TRBJ2-7	-	TRBV3-1/TRBV3-2	TRBD2	CASSQYSGTEQYF	TGTGCCAGCAGCCAGTATAGCGGGACCGAGCAGTACTTC
TRBJ2-1	-	TRBV3-1/TRBV3-2	TRBD1	CASSSTGTGVLDEQFF	TGTGCCAGCAGCTCAACCGGGACAGGGGTTTTGGATGAGCAGTTCTTC
TRBJ1-1	-	TRBV19	TRBD1	CASSIGGQGNTEAFF	TGTGCCAGTAGTATAGGTGGACAGGGGAACACTGAAGCTTTCTTT
TRBJ1-2	-	TRBV5-1	TRBD1	CASSLPGQGGNYGYTF	TGCGCCAGCAGCCTTCCGGGACAGGGAGGCAACTATGGCTACACCTTC
TRBJ2-3	-	TRBV6-4	-	CASSANHYTDTQYF	TGTGCCAGCAGTGCGAACCATTATACAGATACGCAGTATTTT